This T cell receptor beta chain was sequenced for a study of OX40 agonist ivuxolimab in advanced cancers. Study as a whole: Checkpoint inhibitors had been given previously to 40% of patients.

Details on this clone: What it binds is not known.

Generated by immunoSEQ multiplex PCR, the TCRdb table keeps only in-frame clones and is missing some. The profile shows about 67,000 clones, around 79% of them singletons. The V and J ends lost 4 bases and 7 bases, in that order; junction bases with no gene match: 12. The CDR3 has 18 residues. Looked up from germline, CDR1 is SGHNT and CDR2 is YYREEE (reference sequence). Study-level points and caveats: Antigen targets of the expanded peripheral T cells went undetermined. Blood T cells, both CD4+ and CD8+, expanded clonally by week 6 at 0.1 to 3.0 mg/kg. On average, CD8+ T cells had more expanded clones than CD4+.

The V and J genes are TRBV5-4 and TRBJ2-2, with 14 bases aligning to TRBD2. This specimen was CD4+ or CD8+ T cells sorted from blood, taken in a trial of the OX40 agonist ivuxolimab. The clonotype was recovered from an adult with an advanced solid tumor such as melanoma, head and neck, liver or kidney cancer. CDR3 sequence: CASSPEGLAGARGGELFF. The CDR3 nucleotides read TGTGCCAGCAGCCCCGAGGGACTAGCGGGAGCCCGGGGCGGGGAGCTGTTTTTT.